Sequencing of this T cell receptor beta chain was carried out in a study of regulatory T cells in long-lasting Graves disease. Study at large: Prior antithyroid drug treatment in newly diagnosed Graves' patients lasted under 3 months. Findings of the study overall: Preferential use of TRBV28, TRBJ1-2 and TRBJ2-5 was seen in persistent disease.

Arm-PCR of CDR3 regions and iRepertoire HTBI primers were used to build TCR beta libraries. Each CDR3 protein gets one entry after TCRdb re-called the multiplex PCR reads with MiXCR. The sample lists 400,000 to 500,000 distinct CDR3 sequences; over 14% were seen once. This CDR3 contains 16 residues. Germline lookup yields CDR1 DFQATT and CDR2 SNEGSKA (reference sequence). With V trimmed by 6 bases and J by 8 bases, 17 bases remained unmatched. Time point denoted: newly diagnosed GD, antithyroid drugs for less than 3 months. RNA extracted from PBMCs served as the sequencing template. The sample holds a few counts of this clonotype. Its antigen is still unknown. The sample was also linked to a second study, of T cells in Graves' hyperthyroidism and ophthalmopathy. That publication notes: Most clonotypes expanded in thyroid above 0.001 were likewise present in blood. The model foresaw ophthalmopathy a median 6.5 months prior to onset.

The sample was peripheral blood mononuclear cells (PBMCs), taken at new diagnosis, from a patient treated with antithyroid drugs. The sequence derives from a woman between 40 and 55 years old with Graves disease. The chain links TRBV20-1 to TRBJ2-4; the match to TRBD1 covers 9 bases. The CDR3 here is CSATSSRTGAGDIQYF. The CDR3 DNA reads TGCAGTGCCACCTCCAGTCGGACAGGGGCGGGGGACATTCAGTACTTC.